This is a list of T cell receptor beta chains from one sample in a study of blood T cell repertoires in COVID-19. TCRdb's copy holds only in-frame clones and misses some; the assay was immunoSEQ multiplex PCR. Of 150,000 to 200,000 clones in the sample, about 88% were seen once. The specimen was peripheral blood. The receptors shown here come from a woman of 80 years or more in a cohort sampled during active or convalescent COVID-19. CDR3s include the opening cysteine and the closing phenylalanine or tryptophan. The order of the fields is clone size, D gene, J gene, CDR3 length, V gene, CDR3 protein, CDR3 DNA. D genes are given only for firm matches. Size is omitted from some rows. Given values are once, few, many or a class for expanded clones.

clone size: NA
D gene: TRBD2
J gene: TRBJ2-1
CDR3 length: 21
V gene: TRBV5-1
CDR3 protein: CASSLVAAGTSGGASYNEQFF
CDR3 DNA: TGCGCCAGCAGCTTGGTGGCCGCCGGGACTAGCGGGGGGGCCTCCTACAATGAGCAGTTCTTC

clone size: NA
D gene: NA
J gene: TRBJ1-2
CDR3 length: 12
V gene: TRBV12-3/TRBV12-4
CDR3 protein: CASSSWEGSYTF
CDR3 DNA: TGTGCCAGCAGTTCCTGGGAGGGGAGCTACACCTTC

clone size: NA
D gene: TRBD2
J gene: TRBJ2-1
CDR3 length: 14
V gene: TRBV2
CDR3 protein: CASRGLAGYNEQFF
CDR3 DNA: TGTGCCAGCAGGGGACTAGCGGGGTATAATGAGCAGTTCTTC

clone size: NA
D gene: NA
J gene: TRBJ2-1
CDR3 length: 14
V gene: TRBV20-1
CDR3 protein: CSASRGSSYNEQFF
CDR3 DNA: TGCAGTGCTAGTCGGGGAAGCTCCTACAATGAGCAGTTCTTC

clone size: NA
D gene: NA
J gene: TRBJ2-2
CDR3 length: 16
V gene: TRBV27
CDR3 protein: CASSFSTGANTGELFF
CDR3 DNA: TGTGCCAGCAGTTTTTCGACGGGGGCGAACACCGGGGAGCTGTTTTTT

clone size: NA
D gene: NA
J gene: TRBJ1-5
CDR3 length: 15
V gene: TRBV11-3
CDR3 protein: CASSLYRDSNQPQHF
CDR3 DNA: TGTGCCAGCAGCTTATACAGGGATAGCAATCAGCCCCAGCATTTT

clone size: NA
D gene: TRBD1
J gene: TRBJ2-5
CDR3 length: 16
V gene: TRBV9
CDR3 protein: CASSVAPDRGQETQYF
CDR3 DNA: TGTGCCAGCAGCGTAGCTCCGGACAGGGGTCAAGAGACCCAGTACTTC

clone size: NA
D gene: TRBD2
J gene: TRBJ2-3
CDR3 length: 16
V gene: TRBV9
CDR3 protein: CASSDGTSGSTDTQYF
CDR3 DNA: TGTGCCAGCAGCGACGGGACTAGCGGAAGCACAGATACGCAGTATTTT

clone size: NA
D gene: TRBD1
J gene: TRBJ1-6
CDR3 length: 11
V gene: TRBV14
CDR3 protein: CASSPGGPLHF
CDR3 DNA: TGTGCCAGCAGCCCAGGGGGACCCCTCCACTTT

clone size: once
D gene: NA
J gene: TRBJ1-1
CDR3 length: 15
V gene: TRBV19
CDR3 protein: CASSLNRVMNTEAFF
CDR3 DNA: TGTGCCAGTAGTCTCAACAGGGTTATGAACACTGAAGCTTTCTTT

clone size: NA
D gene: NA
J gene: TRBJ1-1
CDR3 length: 16
V gene: TRBV28
CDR3 protein: CASTKWGAGQNTEAFF
CDR3 DNA: TGTGCCAGCACCAAATGGGGCGCGGGGCAGAACACTGAAGCTTTCTTT

clone size: NA
D gene: NA
J gene: TRBJ1-5
CDR3 length: 14
V gene: TRBV4-3
CDR3 protein: CASSQVRNNQPQHF
CDR3 DNA: TGCGCCAGCAGCCAAGTGCGGAACAATCAGCCCCAGCATTTT

clone size: NA
D gene: NA
J gene: TRBJ1-1
CDR3 length: 14
V gene: TRBV18
CDR3 protein: CASSPLGRETEAFF
CDR3 DNA: TGTGCCAGCTCACCACTTGGGAGGGAGACTGAAGCTTTCTTT

clone size: NA
D gene: TRBD2
J gene: TRBJ2-3
CDR3 length: 16
V gene: TRBV3-1/TRBV3-2
CDR3 protein: CASSFGGLAQTDTQYF
CDR3 DNA: TGTGCCAGCAGTTTTGGGGGACTAGCCCAAACAGATACGCAGTATTTT

clone size: NA
D gene: NA
J gene: TRBJ1-1
CDR3 length: 15
V gene: TRBV6-5
CDR3 protein: CASRAPTGLNTEAFF
CDR3 DNA: TGTGCCAGCAGGGCTCCGACAGGCTTGAACACTGAAGCTTTCTTT

clone size: NA
D gene: NA
J gene: TRBJ2-5
CDR3 length: 13
V gene: TRBV10-1
CDR3 protein: CASSRLGGETQYF
CDR3 DNA: TGCGCCAGCAGTCGACTAGGAGGGGAGACCCAGTACTTC

clone size: once
D gene: NA
J gene: TRBJ2-2
CDR3 length: 16
V gene: TRBV21-1
CDR3 protein: CASNLGRESYTGELFF
CDR3 DNA: TGTGCCAGCAACCTTGGGCGGGAGTCGTACACCGGGGAGCTGTTTTTT

clone size: NA
D gene: NA
J gene: TRBJ2-2
CDR3 length: 15
V gene: TRBV6-5
CDR3 protein: CASSYGGFNTGELFF
CDR3 DNA: TGTGCCAGCAGTTACGGAGGTTTCAACACCGGGGAGCTGTTTTTT

clone size: once
D gene: TRBD1
J gene: TRBJ1-1
CDR3 length: 13
V gene: TRBV11-3
CDR3 protein: CASSTDRGTEAFF
CDR3 DNA: TGTGCCAGCAGTACCGACAGGGGAACTGAAGCTTTCTTT

clone size: NA
D gene: TRBD1
J gene: TRBJ1-4
CDR3 length: 14
V gene: TRBV30
CDR3 protein: CAWSLGQGYEKLFF
CDR3 DNA: TGTGCCTGGAGTCTCGGACAGGGGTATGAAAAACTGTTTTTT

clone size: NA
D gene: TRBD1
J gene: TRBJ2-3
CDR3 length: 16
V gene: TRBV4-1
CDR3 protein: CASSLGEGAGTDTQYF
CDR3 DNA: TGCGCCAGCAGCCTGGGTGAGGGGGCTGGCACAGATACGCAGTATTTT

clone size: NA
D gene: NA
J gene: TRBJ2-7
CDR3 length: 16
V gene: TRBV29-1
CDR3 protein: CSVEQRQASNSYEQYF
CDR3 DNA: TGCAGCGTTGAGCAACGACAGGCGTCCAACTCCTACGAGCAGTACTTC

clone size: NA
D gene: NA
J gene: TRBJ2-2
CDR3 length: 16
V gene: TRBV27
CDR3 protein: CASSSTPGQYTGELFF
CDR3 DNA: TGTGCCAGCAGTTCCACTCCGGGACAATACACCGGGGAGCTGTTTTTT

clone size: NA
D gene: NA
J gene: TRBJ1-2
CDR3 length: 15
V gene: TRBV6-2/TRBV6-3
CDR3 protein: CASSYSKSLSYGYTF
CDR3 DNA: TGTGCCAGCAGTTACTCGAAGAGCCTTAGCTATGGCTACACCTTC

clone size: NA
D gene: NA
J gene: TRBJ1-5
CDR3 length: 15
V gene: TRBV6-6
CDR3 protein: CASSYSNGGNQPQHF
CDR3 DNA: TGTGCCAGCAGTTACTCGAACGGGGGCAATCAGCCCCAGCATTTT

clone size: NA
D gene: TRBD1
J gene: TRBJ2-6
CDR3 length: 18
V gene: TRBV10-3
CDR3 protein: CAMADDRDVNSGANVLTF
CDR3 DNA: TGTGCCATGGCAGACGACAGGGACGTCAACTCTGGGGCCAACGTCCTGACTTTC

clone size: few
D gene: NA
J gene: TRBJ1-1
CDR3 length: 10
V gene: TRBV9
CDR3 protein: CGRGDTEAFF
CDR3 DNA: TGTGGGAGGGGAGACACTGAAGCTTTCTTT

clone size: NA
D gene: NA
J gene: TRBJ1-5
CDR3 length: 15
V gene: TRBV10-3
CDR3 protein: CAISGGGGGNQPQHF
CDR3 DNA: TGTGCCATCAGCGGAGGAGGGGGGGGCAATCAGCCCCAGCATTTT

clone size: NA
D gene: TRBD1
J gene: TRBJ1-2
CDR3 length: 13
V gene: TRBV28
CDR3 protein: CASRGTGYYGYTF
CDR3 DNA: TGTGCCAGCAGGGGGACAGGGTACTATGGCTACACCTTC

clone size: NA
D gene: TRBD1
J gene: TRBJ1-5
CDR3 length: 14
V gene: TRBV10-2
CDR3 protein: CASSRTGADQPQHF
CDR3 DNA: TGCGCCAGCAGCCGGACAGGGGCGGATCAGCCCCAGCATTTT

clone size: NA
D gene: NA
J gene: TRBJ2-7
CDR3 length: 11
V gene: TRBV5-6
CDR3 protein: CASSFGYEQYF
CDR3 DNA: TGTGCCAGCAGCTTCGGGTACGAGCAGTACTTC

clone size: NA
D gene: TRBD1
J gene: TRBJ1-3
CDR3 length: 16
V gene: TRBV3-1/TRBV3-2
CDR3 protein: CASSQGWTGTGNTIYF
CDR3 DNA: TGTGCCAGCAGCCAGGGGTGGACAGGCACTGGAAACACCATATATTTT

clone size: NA
D gene: TRBD1
J gene: TRBJ1-1
CDR3 length: 15
V gene: TRBV5-8
CDR3 protein: CASSLIRDRGTEAFF
CDR3 DNA: TGTGCCAGCAGCTTGATAAGGGACAGGGGCACTGAAGCTTTCTTT

clone size: NA
D gene: NA
J gene: TRBJ1-5
CDR3 length: 13
V gene: TRBV20-1
CDR3 protein: CSASYGGNQPQHF
CDR3 DNA: TGCAGTGCTAGTTACGGGGGCAATCAGCCCCAGCATTTT

clone size: NA
D gene: NA
J gene: TRBJ1-6
CDR3 length: 16
V gene: TRBV5-1
CDR3 protein: CASSWTTGTPSAPLHF
CDR3 DNA: TGCGCCAGCAGCTGGACCACCGGGACACCTTCGGCACCCCTCCACTTT

clone size: NA
D gene: NA
J gene: TRBJ1-2
CDR3 length: 14
V gene: TRBV19
CDR3 protein: CASSIVGQFYGYTF
CDR3 DNA: TGTGCCAGTAGTATAGTAGGACAGTTCTATGGCTACACCTTC

clone size: NA
D gene: NA
J gene: TRBJ2-5
CDR3 length: 14
V gene: TRBV27
CDR3 protein: CASSRRDYQETQYF
CDR3 DNA: TGTGCCAGCAGTCGCCGAGACTACCAAGAGACCCAGTACTTC

clone size: NA
D gene: NA
J gene: TRBJ2-3
CDR3 length: 15
V gene: TRBV5-1
CDR3 protein: CASSLRTASTDTQYF
CDR3 DNA: TGCGCCAGCAGCTTGCGGACAGCTAGCACAGATACGCAGTATTTT

clone size: once
D gene: TRBD1
J gene: TRBJ1-2
CDR3 length: 17
V gene: TRBV7-8
CDR3 protein: CASSVDRGTRLYYGYTF
CDR3 DNA: TGTGCCAGCAGCGTCGACAGGGGGACCCGGCTTTACTATGGCTACACCTTC

clone size: NA
D gene: NA
J gene: TRBJ1-5
CDR3 length: 13
V gene: TRBV4-1
CDR3 protein: CASSQETYQPQHF
CDR3 DNA: TGCGCCAGCAGCCAAGAGACTTATCAGCCCCAGCATTTT

clone size: NA
D gene: NA
J gene: TRBJ1-1
CDR3 length: 14
V gene: TRBV27
CDR3 protein: CASSSTAMNTEAFF
CDR3 DNA: TGTGCCAGCAGTTCGACAGCCATGAACACTGAAGCTTTCTTT

clone size: NA
D gene: NA
J gene: TRBJ1-2
CDR3 length: 15
V gene: TRBV6-1
CDR3 protein: CASSEMYRSSYGYTF
CDR3 DNA: TGTGCCAGCAGTGAAATGTACAGGTCCTCTTATGGCTACACCTTC

clone size: NA
D gene: NA
J gene: TRBJ2-2
CDR3 length: 15
V gene: TRBV5-1
CDR3 protein: CASSLAQVNTGELFF
CDR3 DNA: TGCGCCAGCAGCTTGGCGCAGGTAAACACCGGGGAGCTGTTTTTT

clone size: NA
D gene: TRBD1
J gene: TRBJ2-1
CDR3 length: 16
V gene: TRBV19
CDR3 protein: CASSVPGTGGYNEQFF
CDR3 DNA: TGTGCCAGTAGTGTACCGGGGACAGGGGGCTACAATGAGCAGTTCTTC

clone size: NA
D gene: TRBD1
J gene: TRBJ2-1
CDR3 length: 15
V gene: TRBV18
CDR3 protein: CASSSGTEVGDEQFF
CDR3 DNA: TGTGCCAGCTCCTCCGGGACAGAGGTGGGCGATGAGCAGTTCTTC